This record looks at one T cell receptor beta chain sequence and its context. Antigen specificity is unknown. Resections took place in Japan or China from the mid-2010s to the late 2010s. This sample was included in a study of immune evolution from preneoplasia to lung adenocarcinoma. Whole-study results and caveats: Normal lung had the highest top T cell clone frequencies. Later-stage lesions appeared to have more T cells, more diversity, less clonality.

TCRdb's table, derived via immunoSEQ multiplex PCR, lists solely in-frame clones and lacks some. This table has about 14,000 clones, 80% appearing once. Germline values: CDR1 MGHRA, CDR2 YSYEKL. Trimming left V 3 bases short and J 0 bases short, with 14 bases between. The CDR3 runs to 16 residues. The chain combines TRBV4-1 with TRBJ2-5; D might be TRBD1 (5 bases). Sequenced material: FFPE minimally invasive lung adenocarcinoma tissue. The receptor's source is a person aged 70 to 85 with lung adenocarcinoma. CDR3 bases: TGCGCCAGCAGCCAGGATCAGGGTGGGAACCAAGAGACCCAGTACTTC. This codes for CASSQDQGGNQETQYF.